Below are 22 T cell receptor beta chains sequenced from a single sample in a study of T cell responses to AZD1222 COVID-19 vaccine. The table came from immunoSEQ multiplex PCR; TCRdb's copy has only in-frame clones and leaves some out. The table includes around 100,000 clones, about 89% detected once. This specimen consisted of peripheral blood, obtained on day 0 of MenACWY control vaccination. The receptors come from an adult in good health.

The chain employs TRBV5-4 and TRBJ1-4; D uncertain. Trimming took off 0 bases at V and 3 bases at J, with 6 bases between the two ends. The CDR3 is 14 amino acids. Germline CDR1 is SGHNT and CDR2 is YYREEE (reference sequence). The chain's CDR3 is CASSLVGANEKLFF. CDR3 nucleotide sequence: TGTGCCAGCAGCTTGGTGGGCGCTAATGAAAAACTGTTTTTT.

This rearrangement joins TRBV29-1 to TRBJ1-2, with TRBD1 identical over 12 bases. V lost 2 bases to trimming and J lost 7 bases; unmatched junction nucleotides: 5. CDR3 size: 14 residues. Germline assignment: CDR1 SQVTM and CDR2 ANQGSEA. The CDR3 DNA reads as TGCAGCGTTGAATTGGGACAGGGGGCGACTGGCTACACCTTC. Encoded protein: CSVELGQGATGYTF.

The chain couples TRBV11-2 to TRBJ1-4; maybe TRBD1 (6 bases). V was trimmed by 6 bases and J by 2 bases, leaving 19 bases between them. The V gene's germline CDR1 is SGHAT and CDR2 FQNNGV. The length of the CDR3 is 17 residues. CDR3 residues: CASSYYRAGSTNEKLFF. The DNA of the CDR3 is TGTGCCAGCAGTTACTACAGGGCGGGTTCTACTAATGAAAAACTGTTTTTT.

The genes are TRBV5-6 and TRBJ1-2; unclear D gene. The V and J ends lost 0 bases and 0 bases respectively, with 12 bases between them. Germline loops: CDR1 SGHDT, CDR2 YYEEEE. This CDR3 has 16 amino acids. In DNA form, the CDR3 reads TGTGCCAGCAGCTTGGTTCGACCGCCAGCTAACTATGGCTACACCTTC. It is translated as CASSLVRPPANYGYTF.

This chain uses TRBV2 with TRBJ2-3; 10 bases match TRBD1. Trimming removed 6 bases from V and 2 bases from J; junction bases left unmatched: 8. This CDR3 comprises 16 residues. Per germline, CDR1 SNHLY and CDR2 FYNNEI. In nucleotides, the CDR3 is TGTGCCAGCAGCCGACAGGGGGCGCGGGTCACAGATACGCAGTATTTT. The encoded protein is CASSRQGARVTDTQYF.

The chain links TRBV4-1 to TRBJ2-7, with D possibly TRBD1 on 5 matching bases. The CDR3 extends over 15 amino acids. V lost 1 base, J lost 1 base, and 11 bases lay in between. Germline V gene lookup returns CDR1 MGHRA and CDR2 YSYEKL. Here the CDR3 reads CASSQVTPGSYEQYF. CDR3 nucleotide sequence: TGCGCCAGCAGCCAAGTCACTCCAGGGTCCTACGAGCAGTACTTC.

The CDR3 bases are TGTGCCAGCAACCTCTGGGGTACAGGGACATCCTACGAGCAGTACTTC. Translated: CASNLWGTGTSYEQYF. The rearrangement joins TRBV28 to TRBJ2-7, with D perhaps matching TRBD1 (6 bases). Trimming took off 7 bases at V and 1 base at J, with 20 bases between the two ends. CDR3 size: 16 residues. CDR1 and CDR2 (germline): MDHEN, SYDVKM.

The V call is TRBV28, the J call TRBJ1-6; D gene unclear. V was shortened by 5 bases and J by 11 bases, with 16 bases between the two germline ends. This CDR3 is built from 14 residues. Per the germline V gene, CDR1 is MDHEN and CDR2 is SYDVKM. CDR3 sequence: CASSPRPRRAPLHF. In DNA form, the CDR3 reads TGTGCCAGCAGTCCCCGGCCCCGGCGGGCACCCCTCCACTTT.

The chain employs TRBV7-2 and TRBJ1-4; perhaps TRBD1 as D (6 bases). The germline V gene encodes CDR1 SGHTA and CDR2 FQGNSA. V was clipped by 0 bases and J by 3 bases, with 8 bases between them. CDR3 size: 15 residues. In nucleotides, the CDR3 is TGTGCCAGCAGCTTAGCAGGGGGGGCTAATGAAAAACTGTTTTTT. Translated: CASSLAGGANEKLFF.

The rearrangement links TRBV18 to TRBJ2-7, with D perhaps TRBD2 (5 bases). Trimming removed 3 bases from V and 7 bases from J, with 13 bases in between. Germline CDR1 and CDR2: KGHSH and LQKENI. The CDR3 sequence is 13 residues long. CDR3 in amino acids: CASSPHETGEQYF. CDR3 coding DNA: TGTGCCAGCTCACCTCATGAGACGGGGGAGCAGTACTTC.

The chain carries TRBV5-1 and TRBJ2-2; tentative D call: TRBD1 (5 bases). The V gene's germline CDR1 is SGHRS and CDR2 YFSETQ. This CDR3 is 16 amino acids long. V shed 0 bases and J shed 4 bases, with 13 bases lying between them. CDR3 in DNA: TGCGCCAGCAGCTTGGCCTTGGGGCCGGGCACCGGGGAGCTGTTTTTT. This sequence encodes CASSLALGPGTGELFF.

This rearrangement joins TRBV5-1 to TRBJ2-2; no clear D. Trimming removed 6 bases at V and 7 bases at J, with 25 bases between. The CDR3 spans 17 residues. Germline CDR1 SGHRS, CDR2 YFSETQ. The CDR3 DNA follows: TGCGCCAGCACCAAAAAGGGTAGCCCCGCGAACGGCGGGGAGCTGTTTTTT. This sequence encodes CASTKKGSPANGGELFF. Complete variable domain (other parts from reference TRBV5-1 and TRBJ2-2): KAGVTQTPRYLIKTRGQQVTLSCSPISGHRSVSWYQQTPGQGLQFLFEYFSETQRNKGNFPGRFSGRQFSNSRSEMNVSTLELGDSALYLCASTKKGSPANGGELFFGEGSRLTVL.

The V gene is TRBV6-5, the J gene TRBJ1-5; no firm D call. The germline V gene has CDR1 MNHEY and CDR2 SVGAGI. Trimming removed 6 bases at V and 3 bases at J, with 9 bases between. This CDR3 spans 13 amino acids. The CDR3 region is CASRETSNQPQHF. CDR3 nucleotides: TGTGCCAGCAGAGAGACTTCCAATCAGCCCCAGCATTTT.

The V call is TRBV5-6, the J call TRBJ1-1; TRBD1 is a possible D gene (6 bases). This CDR3 is 13 amino acids long. Trimming removed 6 bases at V and 7 bases at J, with 16 bases between. The germline CDR1 and CDR2 sequences are SGHDT and YYEEEE. The CDR3 loop is CASTKVGGGEAFF. CDR3 sequence (DNA): TGTGCCAGCACCAAGGTGGGAGGGGGTGAAGCTTTCTTT.

The chain has TRBV10-3 and TRBJ1-1; D unresolved. From germline, CDR1 is ENHRY and CDR2 SYGVKD. CDR3 length: 12 amino acids. Trimming stripped 10 bases from V and 1 base from J, with 10 bases between. This chain's CDR3 is CATWARNTEAFF. The CDR3, as DNA: TGTGCCACCTGGGCCAGGAACACTGAAGCTTTCTTT.

The genes are TRBV4-3 and TRBJ1-6; D is possibly TRBD1 (5 bases). The CDR3 is 17 residues long. Per the germline V gene, CDR1 is LGHNA and CDR2 is YSLEER. Trimming took 0 bases from V and 4 from J, leaving 13 bases between them. CDR3 DNA sequence: TGCGCCAGCAGCCAAGATGGCGGGGCCGCTTATAATTCACCCCTCCACTTT. This gives the protein CASSQDGGAAYNSPLHF.

This clone has a handful of counts. V is TRBV2 and J is TRBJ1-1; unclear D gene. Trimming cost V 6 bases and J 10 bases, with 12 bases left between them. This CDR3 comprises 11 residues. Germline V gene lookup returns CDR1 SNHLY and CDR2 FYNNEI. CDR3 bases: TGTGCCAGCAGGGTTGAGGGAAGAGCTTTCTTT. This codes for CASRVEGRAFF. The whole variable domain, remainder taken from reference TRBV2 and TRBJ1-1, is EPEVTQTPSHQVTQMGQEVILRCVPISNHLYFYWYRQILGQKVEFLVSFYNNEISEKSEIFDDQFSVERPDGSNFTLKIRSTKLEDSAMYFCASRVEGRAFFGQGTRLTVV.

The chain combines TRBV7-9 with TRBJ2-5; TRBD1 or TRBD2 may be the D gene (5 bases each). Germline values: CDR1 SEHNR, CDR2 FQNEAQ (reference sequence). CDR3 size: 14 residues. The V and J ends lost 6 bases and 0 bases respectively, with 11 bases between them. CDR3 sequence reads: CASRRDGNQETQYF. The CDR3 nucleotides are TGTGCCAGCAGAAGGGACGGAAACCAAGAGACCCAGTACTTC.

This sequence joins TRBV30 and TRBJ1-2; the D gene is possibly TRBD1 (5 bases). The CDR3 runs to 13 residues. CDR1 and CDR2 (germline): GTSNPN, SVGIG (reference sequence). Deletions cut 0 bases from V and 4 bases from J, with 9 bases between. The CDR3 loop is CAWSVWDFYGYTF. CDR3 sequence (DNA): TGTGCCTGGAGTGTTTGGGACTTCTATGGCTACACCTTC.

This clone was picked up a small number of times. The rearrangement joins TRBV5-4 to TRBJ2-1, with TRBD1 matching 8 bases. V shed 5 bases, J shed 8 bases, and the junction held 6 bases outside the gene matches. Germline CDR1 reads SGHNT; CDR2 reads YYREEE (reference sequence). The CDR3 spans 13 residues. The CDR3, as DNA: TGTGCCAGCAGAGGACAGGGAAGGGATGAGCAGTTCTTC. Protein: CASRGQGRDEQFF.

This chain links TRBV6-4 with TRBJ2-2, with D hard to call. The germline CDR1 and CDR2 sequences are MRHNA and SNTAGT. The V and J ends lost 2 bases and 5 bases respectively, with 18 bases between them. The CDR3 runs to 17 residues. The CDR3, as DNA: TGTGCCAGCAGTGACGCCATGACTTCCTTGCGGACCGGGGAGCTGTTTTTT. This gives the protein CASSDAMTSLRTGELFF.

This clone occurred a few times. The chain couples TRBV10-3 to TRBJ2-2; TRBD1 might be the D (5 bases). This CDR3 has 12 residues. Germline CDR1 reads ENHRY; CDR2 reads SYGVKD. The ends were cut back, 9 bases at V and 5 bases at J, with 10 bases in the middle. The CDR3 DNA sequence: TGTGCCATAAAAAGGGGAACCGGGGAGCTGTTTTTT. Translated: CAIKRGTGELFF.